This T cell receptor (beta chain) was sequenced in a study of shared clonotypes between healthy human individuals. TCRdb's table, derived via immunoSEQ multiplex PCR, lists solely in-frame clones and lacks some. The table has over a million clones, roughly 96% seen once. Study results and limitations: Some clonotypes were shared by all four sorted-subset donors, while others were not shared. The non-shared ones had lower generation probabilities than the shared ones. Among donors, sharing of clonotypes was expected to be affected by sequencing depth.

V was shortened by 1 base and J by 7 bases, with 20 bases between the two germline ends. Looked up from germline, CDR1 is MGHRA and CDR2 is YSYEKL. This CDR3 comprises 16 residues. As for this clone: Its antigen is unknown.

Sequenced input: naive CD4+ T cells sorted from blood. Subset reported: CD45RA+ positively selected. This receptor was taken from a man under 40 in good health. The rearrangement joins TRBV4-1 to TRBJ2-7, with a possible D match to TRBD1 (6 bases). This CDR3 is CASSQGPTGLVREQYF. CDR3 DNA: TGCGCCAGCAGCCAAGGACCCACAGGGCTAGTGAGGGAGCAGTACTTC.